This T cell receptor beta chain was found in a study of type 1 and type 2 diabetes patients. The wider study: Participants included type 1 and type 2 diabetes patients plus nondiabetic controls. Points from the study as a whole: V and J gene usage correlated at about 0.97 between type 2 diabetes and control samples. Unmatched age and gender across groups might bias interpretation.

Each diabetic donor fulfilled classification criteria for either type 1 or type 2. PCR was run on genomic DNA. Amplification of the beta chain CDR3 used 30 forward and 13 reverse multiplex primers. TCRdb reanalysed the multiplex PCR reads using MiXCR and keeps one entry per CDR3 protein. The sample carries about 270,000 distinct CDR3 sequences, around 47% recorded once. To note about this clonotype: Its antigen remains unknown.

In germline, CDR1 is SNHLY, CDR2 FYNNEI. V gave up 4 bases and J gave up 0 bases, with 10 bases separating them. This CDR3 contains 15 residues. This TCR was recovered from a young man with type 2 diabetes. Sequenced: peripheral blood mononuclear cells (PBMCs). The V call is TRBV2, the J call TRBJ1-5; a possible D gene is TRBD1 (6 bases). In nucleotides, the CDR3 is TGTGCCAGCAGTGTAAGCAGGGGTAGCAATCAGCCCCAGCATTTT. Protein sequence: CASSVSRGSNQPQHF.